These T cell receptor beta chains were read from a single sample in a study of CD8 T cells in ankylosing spondylitis. TCRdb itself ran the 5' RACE reads through MiXCR, one entry per CDR3 protein. The table has roughly 670,000 distinct CDR3 sequences, roughly 20% seen once; the top ten hold about 19%. The sample consisted of blood, either unsorted or a sorted T cell fraction (not recorded which). All receptors come from a male donor with ankylosing spondylitis. Each CDR3 is given with its conserved first and last residue. Size is omitted from some rows. Given values are once, few, many or a class for expanded clones.

clone size: .; J gene: TRBJ2-3; V gene: TRBV3-1; CDR3 protein: CASSQGGLGTDTQYF
clone size: .; J gene: TRBJ2-3; V gene: TRBV5-1; CDR3 protein: CASRAWGGGTDTQYF
clone size: few; J gene: TRBJ1-2; V gene: TRBV29-1; CDR3 protein: CSVEDLGDGYTF
clone size: .; J gene: TRBJ1-1; V gene: TRBV12-3/TRBV12-4; CDR3 protein: CASRDRSRRAFF
clone size: .; J gene: TRBJ1-1; V gene: TRBV4-2; CDR3 protein: CASSQEGVGGFTEAFF
clone size: few; J gene: TRBJ2-7; V gene: TRBV29-1; CDR3 protein: CSVLAQGEFEQYF
clone size: few; J gene: TRBJ2-2; V gene: TRBV27; CDR3 protein: CASGRVSTNTGELFF
clone size: few; J gene: TRBJ2-1; V gene: TRBV5-1; CDR3 protein: CASSKGNNYNEQFF
clone size: few; J gene: TRBJ1-6; V gene: TRBV5-1; CDR3 protein: CASSLEVADEGSPLHF
clone size: many; J gene: TRBJ2-2; V gene: TRBV9; CDR3 protein: CASSVDLQGRRAGELFF